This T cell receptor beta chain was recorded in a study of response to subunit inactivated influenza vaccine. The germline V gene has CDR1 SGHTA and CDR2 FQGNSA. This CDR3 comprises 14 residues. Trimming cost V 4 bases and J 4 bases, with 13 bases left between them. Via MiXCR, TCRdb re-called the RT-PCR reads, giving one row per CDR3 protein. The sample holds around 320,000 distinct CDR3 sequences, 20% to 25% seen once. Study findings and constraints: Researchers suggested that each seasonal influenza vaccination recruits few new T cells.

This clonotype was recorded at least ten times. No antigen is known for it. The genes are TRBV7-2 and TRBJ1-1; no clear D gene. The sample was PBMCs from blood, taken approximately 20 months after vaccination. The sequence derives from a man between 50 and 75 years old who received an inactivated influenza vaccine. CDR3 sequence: CASSSTVVGTEAFF. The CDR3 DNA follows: TGTGCCAGCAGCTCGACGGTGGTCGGCACTGAAGCTTTCTTT.